This is a list of T cell receptor beta chains from one sample in a study of PD-1 blockade in classical Hodgkin lymphoma. Method: immunoSEQ multiplex PCR; TCRdb's copy keeps in-frame clones and lacks some. The sample includes approximately 18,000 clones, about 81% seen only once; the top ten take around a quarter. Sample: peripheral blood mononuclear cells (PBMCs), taken before the second cycle of nivolumab. The receptors were sampled from a human donor with classical Hodgkin lymphoma. Each CDR3 is given with its conserved first and last residue. A D gene is named only where the DNA matches it firmly. Size values are once, few and many counts, or a class for expanded clones, and some rows have none.

j_call,clone_size,v_call,cdr3_length,d_call,cdr3_aa,cdr3_nt
TRBJ1-1,.,TRBV5-6,13,.,CASSLVSGTEAFF,TGTGCCAGCAGCTTGGTGAGCGGTACTGAAGCTTTCTTT
TRBJ2-5,.,TRBV11-2,16,.,CASSQEWGTLQETQYF,TGCGCCAGCAGCCAAGAATGGGGGACGTTACAAGAGACCCAGTACTTC
TRBJ1-1,.,TRBV9,14,.,CASSVAGGGFKAFF,TGTGCCAGCAGCGTAGCGGGGGGTGGATTTAAAGCTTTCTTT
TRBJ2-5,.,TRBV4-1,17,.,CASSQESATSRAETQYF,TGCGCCAGCAGCCAAGAATCGGCGACTAGTCGGGCGGAGACCCAGTACTTC
TRBJ1-4,.,TRBV13,11,.,CASSLGGRLFF,TGTGCCAGCAGCTTAGGGGGTAGGCTGTTTTTT
TRBJ1-1,.,TRBV19,15,.,CASRRSGEGNTEAFF,TGTGCCAGTAGGAGATCGGGGGAGGGGAACACTGAAGCTTTCTTT
TRBJ2-3,.,TRBV4-3,16,.,CASSQDQGASTDTQYF,TGCGCCAGCAGCCAAGATCAAGGGGCGAGCACAGATACGCAGTATTTT
TRBJ1-6,once,TRBV7-2,13,.,CASSSTVSSPLHF,TGTGCCAGCAGCTCGACAGTTAGTTCACCCCTCCACTTT
TRBJ1-4,.,TRBV6-1,13,.,CASRGALYEKLFF,TGTGCCAGCAGGGGGGCGCTTTATGAAAAACTGTTTTTT
TRBJ1-2,.,TRBV7-3,12,.,CASSSGRGVYTF,TGTGCCAGCAGCTCGGGCCGGGGGGTGTACACCTTC
TRBJ2-7,.,TRBV27,12,.,CASSTNGDEQYF,TGTGCCAGCAGTACCAATGGGGACGAGCAGTACTTC
TRBJ2-1,.,TRBV11-3,16,TRBD1,CASSLVSGTGGNEQFF,TGTGCCAGCAGCTTAGTTTCCGGGACAGGGGGCAATGAGCAGTTCTTC
TRBJ2-1,.,TRBV7-2,12,.,CASSLAGSEQFF,TGTGCCAGCAGCTTAGCAGGGAGCGAGCAGTTCTTC
TRBJ2-7,.,TRBV25-1,10,.,CASRGNEQYF,TGTGCCAGCAGGGGCAACGAGCAGTACTTC
TRBJ1-2,.,TRBV18,13,.,CASSPGQDYGYTF,TGTGCCAGCTCGCCGGGCCAGGACTATGGCTACACCTTC
TRBJ2-7,.,TRBV6-1,21,TRBD2,CASSEAFYPGLAGGPTYEQYF,TGTGCCAGCAGTGAAGCTTTCTACCCGGGACTAGCGGGGGGACCAACCTACGAGCAGTACTTC
TRBJ1-2,.,TRBV6-5,14,.,CASSQQGGTYGYTF,TGTGCCAGCAGCCAACAGGGAGGGACCTATGGCTACACCTTC
TRBJ2-3,.,TRBV19,13,.,CASSILGSDTQYF,TGTGCCAGTAGTATTTTGGGGTCAGATACGCAGTATTTT
TRBJ2-7,.,TRBV6-5,14,.,CASSYSTSYDEQYF,TGTGCCAGCAGTTACTCCACTAGTTACGACGAGCAGTACTTC
TRBJ2-7,.,TRBV28,16,.,CASVDPRAGGLYEQYF,TGTGCCAGCGTCGACCCGAGGGCAGGCGGACTCTACGAGCAGTACTTC
TRBJ2-7,.,TRBV5-1,12,.,CASSFSFHEQYF,TGCGCCAGCAGCTTTAGTTTCCACGAGCAGTACTTC
TRBJ2-4,once,TRBV6-1,14,.,CASSEGGTKNIQYF,TGTGCCAGCAGTGAAGGGGGGACCAAAAACATTCAGTACTTC